This T cell receptor beta chain emerged from a study of shared clonotypes between healthy human individuals. Whole-study context: Participating donors consisted of two women and a few men aged 18 to 49. Study-level results: The sharing of 5% to 6.5% of naive CD4 clonotypes was seen across a handful of donors.

The assay was carried out at the deep level. Genomic DNA (from each subset) was split evenly across several immunoSEQ plates. TCRdb's copy holds only in-frame clones and misses some; the assay was immunoSEQ multiplex PCR. The table shows about 2.3 million clones, with about 90% occurring only once. Germline lookup yields CDR1 SNHLY and CDR2 FYNNEI. The CDR3 covers 13 residues. V was cut by 4 bases and J by 6 bases, with 12 bases left in between. On this clone: Its antigen remains unidentified.

The sequenced sample consisted of naive CD4+ T cells from PBMCs. The subset was: CD45RA+ positively selected. The chain uses TRBV2 and TRBJ1-1; D might be TRBD1 (5 bases). This clonotype was sampled from a man between 18 and 29 years old in good health. Some clones in this sample may be carry-over from other donors' samples. This chain's CDR3 is CASSGGAVAEAFF. The CDR3 DNA is TGTGCCAGCAGTGGAGGGGCAGTGGCTGAAGCTTTCTTT.